This record concerns one T cell receptor (beta chain) sequence. Its antigen is not known. Germline CDR1 is LNHDA and CDR2 is SQIVND (reference sequence). The CDR3 runs 19 residues. Trimming stripped 4 bases from V and 4 bases from J, with 26 bases between. TCRdb's table, derived via immunoSEQ multiplex PCR, lists solely in-frame clones and lacks some. The sample lists about 20,000 clones, roughly 80% seen once, with 15% to 18% in the top ten. CD4+ T cells from unexposed donors were obtained before the COVID-19 pandemic (2011-2018). Isolation of CD4+ T cells took place after about 10 days in culture. Cells permitting, SARS-CoV-2 S/N and four cold-coronavirus spikes were tested on unexposed-donor CD4+ T cells. Cultures held some 1.8 million PBMCs per well with 8.5 to 10 IU/ml IL-2. The sample belongs to a study of CD4 T cells in relation to SARS-CoV-2 and coronaviruses. Whole-study context: After 10 days of antigen culture, PBMC TCR beta CDR3s were sequenced. Negative control cultures got HIV-1 Nef peptides or no peptide.

The chain links TRBV19 to TRBJ2-1, with D perhaps TRBD2 (7 bases). Input material: CD4+ T cells from PBMCs, cultured in vitro. The origin of this receptor is a human donor in good health. Written as DNA, the CDR3 is TGTGCCAGTAGTACGATAAGTGAGGGGGGGACCCTTCCATACAATGAGCAGTTCTTC. Translated: CASSTISEGGTLPYNEQFF. Filled out from reference TRBV19 and TRBJ2-1, the complete variable domain reads DGGITQSPKYLFRKEGQNVTLSCEQNLNHDAMYWYRQDPGQGLRLIYYSQIVNDFQKGDIAEGYSVSREKKESFPLTVTSAQKNPTAFYLCASSTISEGGTLPYNEQFFGPGTRLTVL.